The source of this T cell receptor beta chain is a study of blood T cell repertoires in COVID-19. Study-wide context: Researchers got acute and convalescent COVID-19 samples from the United States, Italy and Spain. T cells, B-cell-depleted T cells, or PBMCs provided the cDNA or gDNA that served as material.

Per the original methods: Amplifying reference gene primers gave estimates of nucleated cell counts. TCRdb keeps only in-frame clones here, not all; method: immunoSEQ multiplex PCR. Clone size and V and J calls were adopted from that table, with D and trimming inferred from the DNA. The sample consists of tens of thousands of clones, about 80% of them appearing once. The CDR3 totals 18 residues. The trim removed 1 base at V and 0 bases at J, leaving 6 bases unmatched. Per germline, CDR1 LNHNV and CDR2 YYDKDF (reference sequence). Sample: peripheral blood. The chain couples TRBV15 to TRBJ1-6, with TRBD1 matching over 7 bases. The TCR comes from a man in his forties or fifties with active or convalescent COVID-19. The CDR3 region is CATSRVGQTSSYNSPLHF. The CDR3 bases are TGTGCCACCAGCAGAGTGGGACAGACAAGCTCCTATAATTCACCCCTCCACTTT.